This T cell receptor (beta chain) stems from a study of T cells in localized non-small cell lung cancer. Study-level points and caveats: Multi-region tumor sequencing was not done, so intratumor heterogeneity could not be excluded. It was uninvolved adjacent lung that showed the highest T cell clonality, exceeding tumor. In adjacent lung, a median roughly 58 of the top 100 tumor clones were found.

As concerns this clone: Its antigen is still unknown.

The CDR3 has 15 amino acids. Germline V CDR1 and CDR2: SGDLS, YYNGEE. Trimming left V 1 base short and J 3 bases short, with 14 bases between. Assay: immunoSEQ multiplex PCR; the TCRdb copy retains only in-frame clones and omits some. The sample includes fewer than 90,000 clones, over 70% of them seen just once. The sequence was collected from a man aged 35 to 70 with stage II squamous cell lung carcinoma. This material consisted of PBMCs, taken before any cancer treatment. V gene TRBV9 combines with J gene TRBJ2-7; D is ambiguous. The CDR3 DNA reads TGTGCCAGCAGCGTAACTGCGTCGGGTAGCTACGAGCAGTACTTC. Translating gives CASSVTASGSYEQYF.